This T cell receptor beta chain derives from a study of blood T cell repertoires in COVID-19. Sequenced by immunoSEQ multiplex PCR; TCRdb stores in-frame clones only, minus some. The sample contains approximately 260,000 clones, about 81% of which appear only once. CDR1 is SEHNR, CDR2 FQNEAQ, per germline (reference sequence). J lost 6 bases, V lost 3 bases, and 4 bases had no gene match. This CDR3 has 16 residues. This chain uses TRBV7-9 with TRBJ2-2, with TRBD2 identical over 13 bases. The receptor's source is a man in his thirties or forties with acute COVID-19. Material: PBMCs or T cells enriched from blood (not recorded which). CDR3 residues: CASSFRGLAGAGELFF. The CDR3 DNA reads TGTGCCAGCAGCTTTAGAGGACTAGCGGGGGCCGGGGAGCTGTTTTTT.